These 13 T cell receptor beta chains were all obtained from the same sample, sequenced in a study of blood T cell repertoires in COVID-19. Profiled with immunoSEQ multiplex PCR; TCRdb holds only in-frame clones, not every one. The table lists roughly 190,000 clones, 70% to 80% of them singletons. The sample was peripheral blood. All receptors derive from a woman between 45 and 60 years old with active or convalescent COVID-19.

A few counts support this clone. The same CDR3 is also encoded by other DNA sequences in this sample. This rearrangement joins TRBV20-1 to TRBJ2-7; weak D call: TRBD2 (5 bases). The germline gives CDR1 DFQATT, CDR2 SNEGSKA (reference sequence). The V and J ends lost 3 bases and 3 bases respectively, with 6 bases between them. This CDR3 has 11 residues. CDR3 in amino acids: CSARGSYEQYF. CDR3 bases: TGCAGTGCTAGGGGGAGCTACGAGCAGTACTTC.

This sequence joins TRBV29-1 and TRBJ2-1, with D uncertain. V lost 4 bases to trimming and J lost 7 bases, with 11 bases between them. Germline V gene data show CDR1 as SQVTM and CDR2 as ANQGSEA. This CDR3 comprises 12 residues. In nucleotides, the CDR3 is TGCAGCGTTGTCCCCAGTCAGAATGAGCAGTTCTTC. It translates to CSVVPSQNEQFF.

This chain joins TRBV11-2 and TRBJ1-2; no firm D call. Looked up from germline, CDR1 is SGHAT and CDR2 is FQNNGV. The CDR3 contains 15 residues. Trimming removed 1 base from V and 0 bases from J, with 9 bases in between. CDR3 loop: CASSLGLGTNYGYTF. As DNA, the CDR3 is TGTGCCAGCAGCTTAGGGCTAGGTACTAACTATGGCTACACCTTC.

The table lists this clone with many counts. The V gene is TRBV19, the J gene TRBJ2-1; 12 bases align to TRBD2. Trimming removed 3 bases from V and 10 bases from J; junction bases left unmatched: 13. This CDR3 contains 17 residues. CDR1 is LNHDA and CDR2 is SQIVND in the germline V gene (reference sequence). The CDR3 coding sequence is TGTGCCAGTAGTATTGGGGCCTCGGCACTAGCGGGAGGCGAGCAGTTCTTC. It encodes CASSIGASALAGGEQFF.

The chain is built from TRBV15 and TRBJ2-5; tentative D call: TRBD2 (5 bases). Looked up from germline, CDR1 is LNHNV and CDR2 is YYDKDF (reference sequence). The CDR3 covers 15 residues. With 1 base removed from V and 4 bases from J, the gap between germline ends came to 13 bases. The CDR3 region has the DNA TGTGCCACCAGCAGAGGGGTAGGCGAGGGAGAGACCCAGTACTTC. Protein sequence: CATSRGVGEGETQYF.

This clone came up a few times. The chain employs TRBV10-3 and TRBJ1-2; maybe TRBD1 (5 bases). Trimming removed 6 bases at V and 3 bases at J, with 17 bases between. This CDR3 has 15 amino acids. Germline values: CDR1 ENHRY, CDR2 SYGVKD. The CDR3 spells CAIRETRGRHYGYTF. CDR3 nucleotide sequence: TGTGCCATCAGAGAAACAAGGGGCAGGCACTATGGCTACACCTTC.

This clone occurred once. V gene TRBV27 combines with J gene TRBJ2-5; no reliable D call. Germline V gene data show CDR1 as MNHEY and CDR2 as SMNVEV (reference sequence). CDR3 length: 14 amino acids. The V end lost 5 bases, the J end lost 2 bases, and 12 bases lay between the germline ends. The CDR3 here is CASSPHRRQETQYF. The CDR3 DNA reads TGTGCCAGCAGTCCACATCGGAGACAAGAGACCCAGTACTTC.

This clone showed up just a few times. The chain employs TRBV10-2 and TRBJ1-2; a possible D gene is TRBD1 (5 bases). Germline loops: CDR1 WSHSY, CDR2 SAAADI. V lost 0 bases and J lost 7, with 12 bases in between. This CDR3 comprises 14 residues. The CDR3 nucleotides are TGCGCCAGCAGTGAGTCGAAGGGGTTCGGTGGCTACACCTTC. Its protein is CASSESKGFGGYTF.

The rearrangement joins TRBV12-3 or TRBV12-4 to TRBJ1-6, with TRBD1 as a possible D gene (6 bases). This CDR3 is 13 amino acids long. V lost 6 bases to trimming and J lost 6 bases, with 9 bases between them. DNA of the CDR3: TGTGCCAGCAGGACAGGTTTTAATTCACCCCTCCACTTT. This sequence encodes CASRTGFNSPLHF.

The rearrangement joins TRBV18 to TRBJ2-5; 11 positions agree with TRBD2. V was pared by 7 bases and J by 6 bases, with 7 bases of the junction left unmatched. Germline CDR1 reads KGHSH; CDR2 reads LQKENI. The CDR3 totals 14 residues. The CDR3 reads CASYIAGGPQTQYF. CDR3 nucleotide sequence: TGTGCCAGCTACATAGCGGGAGGGCCGCAGACCCAGTACTTC.

V and J are TRBV3-1 (or the pseudogene TRBV3-2) and TRBJ1-4; TRBD1 is a possible D gene (6 bases). V lost 3 bases and J lost 7, with 12 bases in between. Germline CDR1 reads LGHDT; CDR2 reads YNNKEL (reference sequence). The CDR3 length is 14 residues. CDR3 protein: CASSHRGPSEKLFF. DNA of the CDR3: TGTGCCAGCAGCCACAGGGGACCAAGTGAAAAACTGTTTTTT.

The V and J genes are TRBV19 and TRBJ1-1; D ambiguous. The germline V gene has CDR1 LNHDA and CDR2 SQIVND (reference sequence). V lost 6 bases and J lost 1, with 9 bases in between. The CDR3 totals 13 residues. The DNA of the CDR3 is TGTGCCAGTAGCCTACGAGGGAACACTGAAGCTTTCTTT. This sequence encodes CASSLRGNTEAFF. Full variable domain (outside the CDR3, taken from reference TRBV19 and TRBJ1-1): DGGITQSPKYLFRKEGQNVTLSCEQNLNHDAMYWYRQDPGQGLRLIYYSQIVNDFQKGDIAEGYSVSREKKESFPLTVTSAQKNPTAFYLCASSLRGNTEAFFGQGTRLTVV.

In DNA, the CDR3 is TGTGCCAGAAGCCCCCCAGGGAAATTCGGATCCCTCCACTTT. It codes for CARSPPGKFGSLHF. V usage is TRBV7-5 and J usage is TRBJ1-6; TRBD1, as called in the table, went unchecked against the DNA. TRBV7-5 is deemed a pseudogene. CDR3 size: 14 residues.